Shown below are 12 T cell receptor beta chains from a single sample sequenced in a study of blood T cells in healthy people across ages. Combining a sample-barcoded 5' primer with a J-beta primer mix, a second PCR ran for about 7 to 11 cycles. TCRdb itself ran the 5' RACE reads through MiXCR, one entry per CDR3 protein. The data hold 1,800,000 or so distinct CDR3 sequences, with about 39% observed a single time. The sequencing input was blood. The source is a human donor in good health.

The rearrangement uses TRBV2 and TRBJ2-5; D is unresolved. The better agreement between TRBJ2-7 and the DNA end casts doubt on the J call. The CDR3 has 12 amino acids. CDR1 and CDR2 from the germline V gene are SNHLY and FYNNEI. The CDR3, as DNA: TGTGCCTTAAAAGGACCAGGCTACGAGCAGTACTTC. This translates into CALKGPGYEQYF.

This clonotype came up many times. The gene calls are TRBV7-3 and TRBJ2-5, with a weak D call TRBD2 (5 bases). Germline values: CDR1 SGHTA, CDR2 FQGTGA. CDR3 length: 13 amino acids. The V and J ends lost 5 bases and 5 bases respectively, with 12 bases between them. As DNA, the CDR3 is TGTGCCAGCAGCCCAAGACCGGGGGAGACCCAGTACTTC. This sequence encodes CASSPRPGETQYF. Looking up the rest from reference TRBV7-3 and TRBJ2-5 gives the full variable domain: GAGVSQTPSNKVTEKGKYVELRCDPISGHTALYWYRQSLGQGPEFLIYFQGTGAADDSGLPNDRFFAVRPEGSVSTLKIQRTERGDSAVYLCASSPRPGETQYFGPGTRLLVL.

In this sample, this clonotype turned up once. The CDR3 coding sequence is TGCAGCGCTCAAACAAACGGGATCCCCTATGGCTACACCTTC. It codes for CSAQTNGIPYGYTF. V gene TRBV20-1 combines with J gene TRBJ1-2; D remains ambiguous. Germline lookup yields CDR1 DFQATT and CDR2 SNEGSKA (reference sequence). The CDR3 has 14 residues.

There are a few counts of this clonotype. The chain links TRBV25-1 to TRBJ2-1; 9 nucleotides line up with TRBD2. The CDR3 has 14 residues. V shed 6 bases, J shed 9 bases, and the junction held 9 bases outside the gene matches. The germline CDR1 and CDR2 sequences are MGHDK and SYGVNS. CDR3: CASSRPAGGPEQFF. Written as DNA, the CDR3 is TGTGCCAGCAGCCGTCCCGCGGGGGGGCCTGAGCAGTTCTTC.

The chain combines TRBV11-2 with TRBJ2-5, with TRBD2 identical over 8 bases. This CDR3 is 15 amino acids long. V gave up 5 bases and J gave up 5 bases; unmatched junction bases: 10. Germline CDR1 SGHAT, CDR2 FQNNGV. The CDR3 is CASSLSGGQRETQYF. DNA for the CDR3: TGTGCCAGCAGCCTCTCGGGGGGGCAGAGGGAGACCCAGTACTTC.

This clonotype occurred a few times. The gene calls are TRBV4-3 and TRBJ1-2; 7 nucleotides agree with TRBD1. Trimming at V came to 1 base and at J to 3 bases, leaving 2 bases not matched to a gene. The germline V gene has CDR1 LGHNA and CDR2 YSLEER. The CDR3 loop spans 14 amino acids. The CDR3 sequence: CASSQGQGHYGYTF. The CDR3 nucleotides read TGCGCCAGCAGCCAAGGACAGGGTCACTATGGCTACACCTTC.

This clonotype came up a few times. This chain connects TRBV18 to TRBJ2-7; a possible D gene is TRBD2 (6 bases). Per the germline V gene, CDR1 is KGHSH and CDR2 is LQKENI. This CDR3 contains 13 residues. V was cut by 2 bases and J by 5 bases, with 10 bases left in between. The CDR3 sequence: CASSPGSGDEQYF. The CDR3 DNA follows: TGTGCCAGCTCACCAGGGTCGGGGGACGAGCAGTACTTC. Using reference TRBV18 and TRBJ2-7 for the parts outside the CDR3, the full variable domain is NAGVMQNPRHLVRRRGQEARLRCSPMKGHSHVYWYRQLPEEGLKFMVYLQKENIIDESGMPKERFSAEFPKEGPSILRIQQVVRGDSAAYFCASSPGSGDEQYFGPGTRLTVT.

As DNA, the CDR3 is TGCAGTGCTACAGGGGGCGCAGGGTCAGATACGCAGTATTTT. It translates to CSATGGAGSDTQYF. The chain has TRBV20-1 and TRBJ2-3; 8 bases map to TRBD1. The CDR3 has 14 residues. The germline gives CDR1 DFQATT, CDR2 SNEGSKA (reference sequence). J lost 4 bases, V lost 4 bases, and 7 bases had no gene match.

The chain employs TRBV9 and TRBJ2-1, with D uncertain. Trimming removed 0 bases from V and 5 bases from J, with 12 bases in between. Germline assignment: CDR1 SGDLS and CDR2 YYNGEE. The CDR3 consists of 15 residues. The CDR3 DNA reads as TGTGCCAGCAGCGTAGCTACTGGGATAAACAATGAGCAGTTCTTC. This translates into CASSVATGINNEQFF.

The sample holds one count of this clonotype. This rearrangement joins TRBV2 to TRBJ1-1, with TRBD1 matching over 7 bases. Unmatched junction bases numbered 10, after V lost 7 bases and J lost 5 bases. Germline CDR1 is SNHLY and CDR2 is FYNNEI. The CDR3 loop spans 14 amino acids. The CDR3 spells CASNRGGAQTEAFF. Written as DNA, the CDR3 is TGTGCCAGCAACCGAGGGGGCGCGCAAACTGAAGCTTTCTTT.

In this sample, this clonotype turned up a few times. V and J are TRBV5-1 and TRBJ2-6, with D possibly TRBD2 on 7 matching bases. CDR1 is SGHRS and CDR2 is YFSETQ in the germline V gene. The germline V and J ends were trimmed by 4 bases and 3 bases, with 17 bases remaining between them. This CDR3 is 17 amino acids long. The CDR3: CASSPWSGGDGANVLTF. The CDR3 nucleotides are TGCGCCAGCAGCCCATGGTCGGGGGGCGATGGGGCCAACGTCCTGACTTTC.

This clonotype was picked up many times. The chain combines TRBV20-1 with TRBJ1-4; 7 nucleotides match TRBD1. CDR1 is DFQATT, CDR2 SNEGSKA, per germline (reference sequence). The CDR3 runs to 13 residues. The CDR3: CSGQVATNEKLFF. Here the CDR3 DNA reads TGCAGCGGACAGGTCGCAACTAATGAAAAACTGTTTTTT.